This T cell receptor beta chain derives from a study of OX40 agonist ivuxolimab in advanced cancers. Sequencing was performed with immunoSEQ multiplex PCR; in TCRdb, only in-frame clones are kept and a portion is missing. This table holds 9,500 to 15,000 clones, about 80% found once. This CDR3 contains 11 residues. Trimming stripped 7 bases from V and 6 bases from J, with 6 bases between. Germline V lookup: CDR1 SNHLY, CDR2 FYNNEI. Sample: CD4+ or CD8+ T cells sorted from blood, taken in a trial of the OX40 agonist ivuxolimab. This TCR was sampled from an adult with an advanced solid tumor such as melanoma, head and neck, liver or kidney cancer. The chain couples TRBV2 to TRBJ2-2; maybe TRBD1 (6 bases). Here the CDR3 DNA reads TGTGCCAGCACAGGGGCCGGGGAGCTGTTTTTT. Translation: CASTGAGELFF.